The clone carrying this T cell receptor (beta chain) has a single count. Its antigen is currently unknown. The record originates from a study of a mutant IDH1 vaccine in newly diagnosed glioma. Study as a whole: Vaccines were first given 4-6 weeks after radiotherapy alone, or with temozolomide cycles. Of treated patients, 62.5% were men and approximately 40% women, averaging around 44 years. V12 fell at week 35 and V13, the study end, at week 47.

Germline lookup yields CDR1 SGHVS and CDR2 FQNEAQ. This CDR3 is built from 15 residues. Trimming removed 3 bases at V and 0 bases at J, with 9 bases between. Method: immunoSEQ multiplex PCR; TCRdb's copy keeps in-frame clones and lacks some. The table shows tens of thousands of clones, with roughly 83% occurring only once. The time point here: week 35, safety follow-up. Vaccination comprised doses that each held 300 ug of mutant IDH1 20-mer peptide, plus topical imiquimod. Administration of eight vaccinations to patients took place in weeks 1, 3, 5, 7, 11, 15, 19, 23. This sequence originates from a man between 18 and 35 years old with glioma. This chain joins TRBV7-8 and TRBJ1-3, with D unclear. The source was PBMCs, collected from a glioma patient whose treatment included an IDH1 peptide vaccine. CDR3 residues: CASSFRGSSGNTIYF. The CDR3 region has the DNA TGTGCCAGCAGCTTTCGAGGGAGCTCTGGAAACACCATATATTTT.